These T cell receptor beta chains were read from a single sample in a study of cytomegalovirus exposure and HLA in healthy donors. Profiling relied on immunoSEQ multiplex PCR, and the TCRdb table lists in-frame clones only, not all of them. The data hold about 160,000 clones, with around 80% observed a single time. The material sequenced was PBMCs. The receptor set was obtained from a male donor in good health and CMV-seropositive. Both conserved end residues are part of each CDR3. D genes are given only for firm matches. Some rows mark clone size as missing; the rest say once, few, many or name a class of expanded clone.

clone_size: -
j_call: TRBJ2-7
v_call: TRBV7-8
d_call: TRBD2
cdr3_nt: TGTGCCAGCAGCGCGTCTAGCGGGAGATACGAGCAGTACTTC
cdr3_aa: CASSASSGRYEQYF

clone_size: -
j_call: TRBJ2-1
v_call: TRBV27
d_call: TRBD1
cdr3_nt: TGTGCCAGCAGCTTAACAGGGGGCCCCTACAATGAGCAGTTCTTC
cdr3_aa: CASSLTGGPYNEQFF

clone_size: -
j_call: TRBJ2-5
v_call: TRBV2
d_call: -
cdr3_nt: TGTGCCAGCAGTGGGACTCAAGAGACCCAGTACTTC
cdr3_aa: CASSGTQETQYF

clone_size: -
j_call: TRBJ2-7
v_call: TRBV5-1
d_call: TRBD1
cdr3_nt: TGCGCCAGCAGCCCGGGACAGCTCTACGAGCAGTACTTC
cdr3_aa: CASSPGQLYEQYF

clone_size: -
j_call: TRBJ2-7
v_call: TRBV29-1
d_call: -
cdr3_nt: TGCAGCGTTGTGATCTGGACAGCAGCCGTGGAGCAGTACTTC
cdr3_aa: CSVVIWTAAVEQYF

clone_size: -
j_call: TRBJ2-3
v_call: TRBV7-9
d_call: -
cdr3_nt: TGTGCCAGCAGCTTAATCCTCCGTGATACGCAGTATTTT
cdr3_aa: CASSLILRDTQYF

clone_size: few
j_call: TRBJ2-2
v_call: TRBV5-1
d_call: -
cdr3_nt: TGCGCCAGCAGCTTAAGCCAGGCGTCGAACACCGGGGAGCTGTTTTTT
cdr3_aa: CASSLSQASNTGELFF

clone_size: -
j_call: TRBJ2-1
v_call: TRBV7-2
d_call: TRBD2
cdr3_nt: TGTGCCAGCAGCTTATCGCAGGGACTAGTTAGGAATGAGCAGTTCTTC
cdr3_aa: CASSLSQGLVRNEQFF

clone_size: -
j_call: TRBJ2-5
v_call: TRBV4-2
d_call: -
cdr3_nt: TGTGCCAGCAGCCAAGTAACGGAGCCCTGGGAGACCCAGTACTTC
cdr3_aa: CASSQVTEPWETQYF

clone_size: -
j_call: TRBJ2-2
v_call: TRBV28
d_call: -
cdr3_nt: TGTGCCAGCAGTTTCTTAGGAGAACCGAACACCGGGGAGCTGTTTTTT
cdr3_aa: CASSFLGEPNTGELFF

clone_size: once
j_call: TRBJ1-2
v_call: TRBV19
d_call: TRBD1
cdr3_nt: TGTGCCAGTAGTCTACCAGGACAGGGGTTTGGCTACACCTTC
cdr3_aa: CASSLPGQGFGYTF

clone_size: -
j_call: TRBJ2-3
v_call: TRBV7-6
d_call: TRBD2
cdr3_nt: TGTGCCAGCAGCTCCTTCGGACTAGCGGGCTACACAGATACGCAGTATTTT
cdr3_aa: CASSSFGLAGYTDTQYF

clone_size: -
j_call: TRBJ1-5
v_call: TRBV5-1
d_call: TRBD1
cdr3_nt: TGCGCCAGCAGCTTGGTTTCAGGGGGCGGTCAGCCCCAGCATTTT
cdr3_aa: CASSLVSGGGQPQHF

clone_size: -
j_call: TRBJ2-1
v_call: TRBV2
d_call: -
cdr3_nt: TGTGCCAGCATAGGGACTTGGCAGTTCTTC
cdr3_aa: CASIGTWQFF

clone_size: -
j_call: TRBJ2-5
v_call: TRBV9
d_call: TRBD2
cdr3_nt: TGTGCCAGCAGCTCCGGGACTAGCTCTGAGACCCAGTACTTC
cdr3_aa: CASSSGTSSETQYF

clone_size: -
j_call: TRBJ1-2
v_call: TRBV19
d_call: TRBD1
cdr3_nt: TGTGCCAGTAGTCCCCGACAGGGTGGCTACACCTTC
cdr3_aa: CASSPRQGGYTF

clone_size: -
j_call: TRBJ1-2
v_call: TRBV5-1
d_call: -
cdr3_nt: TGCGCCAGCAGCTTGGACAGTTATGGCTACACCTTC
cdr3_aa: CASSLDSYGYTF

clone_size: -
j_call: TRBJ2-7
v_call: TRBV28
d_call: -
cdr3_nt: TGTGCCAGCGAGCGGTTCGGGTACGAGCAGTACTTC
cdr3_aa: CASERFGYEQYF

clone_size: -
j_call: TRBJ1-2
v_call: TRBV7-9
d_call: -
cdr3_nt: TGTGCCAGCAGCTTAGCTAGTCCCTATGGCTACACCTTC
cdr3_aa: CASSLASPYGYTF

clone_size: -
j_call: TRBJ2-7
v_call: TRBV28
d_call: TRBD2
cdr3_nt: TGTGCCAGCAGTTTGGGACTAGCGGGAGCCGAGCAGTACTTC
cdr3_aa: CASSLGLAGAEQYF

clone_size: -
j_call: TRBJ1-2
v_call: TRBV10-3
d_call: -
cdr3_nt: TGTGCCATCAGTGAAACAAAAAGCGGCTATGGCTACACCTTC
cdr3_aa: CAISETKSGYGYTF

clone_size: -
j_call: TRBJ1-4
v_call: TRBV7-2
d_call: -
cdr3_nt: TGTGCCAGCAGCTTAGTTTGGGGGGGGTTTGATGAAAAACTGTTTTTT
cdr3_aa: CASSLVWGGFDEKLFF

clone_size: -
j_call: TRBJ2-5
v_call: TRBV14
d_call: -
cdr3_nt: TGTGCCAGCAGCCAAGATTTAGGGACTGCTCAAGAGACCCAGTACTTC
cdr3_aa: CASSQDLGTAQETQYF

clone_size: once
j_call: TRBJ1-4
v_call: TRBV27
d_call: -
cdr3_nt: TGTGCCAGCAGTCTCTTTGGGGGCGCGGGTGGTGAAAAACTGTTTTTT
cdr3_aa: CASSLFGGAGGEKLFF

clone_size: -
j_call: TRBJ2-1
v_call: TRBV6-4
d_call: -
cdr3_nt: TGTGCCAGCAGTGACCGGGTCAACAATGAGCAGTTCTTC
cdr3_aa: CASSDRVNNEQFF

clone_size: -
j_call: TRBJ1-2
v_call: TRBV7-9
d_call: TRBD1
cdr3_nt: TGTGCCAGCAGCCCCGGGACAGAATATGGCTACACCTTC
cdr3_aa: CASSPGTEYGYTF

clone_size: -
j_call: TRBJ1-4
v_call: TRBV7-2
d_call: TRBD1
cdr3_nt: TGTGCCAGCAGCCGGGGACAGCTCAATGAAAAACTGTTTTTT
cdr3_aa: CASSRGQLNEKLFF

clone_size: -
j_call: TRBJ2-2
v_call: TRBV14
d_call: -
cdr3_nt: TGTGCCAGCAGCCAATCCGGAGATGGGGAGCTGTTTTTT
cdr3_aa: CASSQSGDGELFF

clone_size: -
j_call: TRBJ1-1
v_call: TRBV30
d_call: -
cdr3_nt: TGTGCCTGGAGTAGGCAGGCATACACTGAAGCTTTCTTT
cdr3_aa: CAWSRQAYTEAFF

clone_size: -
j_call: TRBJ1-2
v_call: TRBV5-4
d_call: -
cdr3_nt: TGTGCCAGCAGCCCCGGACAGAATCGATATGGCTACACCTTC
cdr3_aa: CASSPGQNRYGYTF

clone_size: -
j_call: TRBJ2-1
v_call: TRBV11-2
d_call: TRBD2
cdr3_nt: TGTGCCAGCAGTCGGACTAGCGGGAGCTCCTACAATGAGCAGTTCTTC
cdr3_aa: CASSRTSGSSYNEQFF

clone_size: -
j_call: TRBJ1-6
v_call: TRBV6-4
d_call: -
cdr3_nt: TGTGCCAGCAGTCGGGGCCCCTCGGGAGATTCACCCCTCCACTTT
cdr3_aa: CASSRGPSGDSPLHF

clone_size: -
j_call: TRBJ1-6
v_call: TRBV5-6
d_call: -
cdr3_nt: TGTGCCAGCAGCTTGGCAGGGGTCAGCTCACCCCTCCACTTT
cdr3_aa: CASSLAGVSSPLHF

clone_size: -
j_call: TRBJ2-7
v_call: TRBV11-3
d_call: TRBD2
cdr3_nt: TGTGCCAGCAGCGTCGGGACTAGCGGGAGTTTGGGGCTGGACGAGCAGTACTTC
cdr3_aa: CASSVGTSGSLGLDEQYF

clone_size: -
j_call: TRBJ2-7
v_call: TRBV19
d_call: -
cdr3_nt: TGTGCCAGTAGTATCGCGGGGAGCTCCTACGAGCAGTACTTC
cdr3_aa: CASSIAGSSYEQYF

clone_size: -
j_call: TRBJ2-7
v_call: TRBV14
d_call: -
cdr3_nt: TGTGCCAGCAGCCACACGGGACTCGTCTACGAGCAGTACTTC
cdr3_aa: CASSHTGLVYEQYF